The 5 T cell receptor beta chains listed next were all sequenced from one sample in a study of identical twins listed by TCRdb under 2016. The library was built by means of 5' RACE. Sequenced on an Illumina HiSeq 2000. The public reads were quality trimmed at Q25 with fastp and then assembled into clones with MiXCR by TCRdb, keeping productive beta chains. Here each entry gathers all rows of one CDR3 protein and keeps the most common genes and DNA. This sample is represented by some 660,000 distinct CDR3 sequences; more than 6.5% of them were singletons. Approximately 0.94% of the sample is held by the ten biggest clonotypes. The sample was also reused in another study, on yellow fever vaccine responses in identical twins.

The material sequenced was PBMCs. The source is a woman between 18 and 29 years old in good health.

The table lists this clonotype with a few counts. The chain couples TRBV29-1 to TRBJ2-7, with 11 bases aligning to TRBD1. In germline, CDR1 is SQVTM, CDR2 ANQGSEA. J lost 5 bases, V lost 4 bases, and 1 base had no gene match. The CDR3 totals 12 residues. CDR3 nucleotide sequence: TGCAGCGTTGCGGGACAGGGGGACGAGCAGTACTTC. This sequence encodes CSVAGQGDEQYF.

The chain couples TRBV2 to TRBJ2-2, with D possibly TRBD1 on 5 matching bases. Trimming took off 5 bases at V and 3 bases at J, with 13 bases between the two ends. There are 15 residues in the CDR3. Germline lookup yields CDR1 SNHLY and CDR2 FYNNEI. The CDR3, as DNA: TGTGCCAGCAGTAGGGGCAACTTTGACACCGGGGAGCTGTTTTTT. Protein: CASSRGNFDTGELFF.

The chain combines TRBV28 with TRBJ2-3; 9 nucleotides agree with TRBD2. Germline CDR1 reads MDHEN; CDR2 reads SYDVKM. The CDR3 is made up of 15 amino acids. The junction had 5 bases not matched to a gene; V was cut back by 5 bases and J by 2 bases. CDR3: CASSRAGGYTDTQYF. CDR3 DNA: TGTGCCAGCAGTCGGGCGGGAGGGTACACAGATACGCAGTATTTT.

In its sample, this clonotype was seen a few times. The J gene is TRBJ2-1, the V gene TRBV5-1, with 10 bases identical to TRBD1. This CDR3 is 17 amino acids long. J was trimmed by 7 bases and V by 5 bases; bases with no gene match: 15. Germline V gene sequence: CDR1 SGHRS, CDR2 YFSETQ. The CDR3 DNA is TGCGCCAGCAGATCATACCGGGACAGGGGTAGTTATAATGAGCAGTTCTTC. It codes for CASRSYRDRGSYNEQFF. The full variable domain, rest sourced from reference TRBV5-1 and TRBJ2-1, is KAGVTQTPRYLIKTRGQQVTLSCSPISGHRSVSWYQQTPGQGLQFLFEYFSETQRNKGNFPGRFSGRQFSNSRSEMNVSTLELGDSALYLCASRSYRDRGSYNEQFFGPGTRLTVL.

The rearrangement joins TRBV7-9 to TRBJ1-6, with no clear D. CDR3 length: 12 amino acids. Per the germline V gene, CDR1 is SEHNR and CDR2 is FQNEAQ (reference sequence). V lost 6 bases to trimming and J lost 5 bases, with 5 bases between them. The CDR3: CASRENNSPLHF. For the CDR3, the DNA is TGTGCCAGCAGGGAAAATAATTCACCCCTCCACTTT. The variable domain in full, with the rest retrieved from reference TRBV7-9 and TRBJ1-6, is DTGVSQNPRHKITKRGQNVTFRCDPISEHNRLYWYRQTLGQGPEFLTYFQNEAQLEKSRLLSDRFSAERPKGSFSTLEIQRTEQGDSAMYLCASRENNSPLHFGNGTRLTVT.